The 4 T cell receptor beta chains given below trace back to one sample, sequenced in a study of T cells in Graves' hyperthyroidism and ophthalmopathy. Amplified regions were TCR beta CDR3 sequences from RNA transcripts. HTBI primers were employed in a first-round RT-PCR of the TCR CDR3. TCRdb passed the multiplex PCR reads through MiXCR, listing each CDR3 protein once. The table lists some 360,000 distinct CDR3 sequences, roughly 14% of them singletons, with about 11% in the top ten. Sequenced sample: blood. The receptors here all came from a woman aged 55-69 years with Graves' hyperthyroidism.

The chain has TRBV24-1 and TRBJ2-5; D may be TRBD1 or TRBD2 (5 bases each). V lost 5 bases and J lost 4, with 19 bases in between. The germline CDR1 and CDR2 sequences are KGHDR and SFDVKD. CDR3 length: 16 amino acids. DNA for the CDR3: TGTGCCACCAGTGGGGTAATGGGACGGAACCCAGAGACCCAGTACTTC. Translation: CATSGVMGRNPETQYF.

This clonotype has ten or more counts. The rearrangement joins TRBV6-5 to TRBJ2-3; weak D call: TRBD1 (5 bases). V lost 2 bases and J 5 bases, leaving 8 bases between the germline ends. Germline CDR1 is MNHEY and CDR2 is SVGAGI. The CDR3 loop spans 13 amino acids. This CDR3 is CASSYNQGDTQYF. CDR3 nucleotides: TGTGCCAGCAGTTACAACCAGGGAGATACGCAGTATTTT.

This clonotype was detected only a few times. The V gene is TRBV19, the J gene TRBJ2-7, with D possibly called TRBD1 or TRBD2 (5 bases each). CDR1 and CDR2 (germline): LNHDA, SQIVND (reference sequence). This CDR3 contains 13 residues. The CDR3 sequence is CATGPGPHYEQYF. In nucleotides, the CDR3 is TGTGCTACCGGTCCGGGACCGCACTACGAGCAGTACTTC.

This clonotype was detected many times. The rearrangement uses TRBV7-3 and TRBJ2-7; possible D gene TRBD2, 6 bases. V was trimmed by 5 bases and J by 7 bases, leaving 15 bases between them. There are 13 residues in the CDR3. The V gene's germline CDR1 is SGHTA and CDR2 FQGTGA. CDR3 residues: CASSHGSGREQYF. CDR3 DNA sequence: TGTGCCAGCAGCCACGGATCGGGGAGGGAGCAGTACTTC. Together with reference TRBV7-3 and TRBJ2-7, the CDR3 gives the full variable domain: GAGVSQTPSNKVTEKGKYVELRCDPISGHTALYWYRQSLGQGPEFLIYFQGTGAADDSGLPNDRFFAVRPEGSVSTLKIQRTERGDSAVYLCASSHGSGREQYFGPGTRLTVT.